This TCR beta chain was sequenced during a study of beta chain features in type 1 diabetes. Notes on the study in general: Among all four CD4+ subsets, Type 1 diabetes patients had TCRB CDR3s that were moderately but significantly shorter. Compared to healthy donors, patients appeared to have naive, central memory and Treg TCRB repertoires that were more alike.

Trimming shortened V by 2 bases and J by 5 bases, and 13 bases separated the two germline ends. The V gene's germline CDR1 is KGHSH and CDR2 LQKENI. The CDR3 consists of 15 residues. Expressed TCRB transcripts got sequenced, as all isolated RNA was reverse transcribed. Assay: immunoSEQ multiplex PCR; the TCRdb copy retains only in-frame clones and omits some. The sample shows some 250,000 clones, roughly 10% of them seen only once. This clone appeared a few times. Its antigen remains unidentified. This TCR came from a man aged 25-45 years with type 1 diabetes. Input material: naive CD4+ T cells from blood. The chain links TRBV18 to TRBJ2-4, with D hard to call. CDR3 sequence: CASSPNSYTQNIQYF. CDR3 sequence (DNA): TGTGCCAGCTCACCAAACTCGTATACCCAAAACATTCAGTACTTC.